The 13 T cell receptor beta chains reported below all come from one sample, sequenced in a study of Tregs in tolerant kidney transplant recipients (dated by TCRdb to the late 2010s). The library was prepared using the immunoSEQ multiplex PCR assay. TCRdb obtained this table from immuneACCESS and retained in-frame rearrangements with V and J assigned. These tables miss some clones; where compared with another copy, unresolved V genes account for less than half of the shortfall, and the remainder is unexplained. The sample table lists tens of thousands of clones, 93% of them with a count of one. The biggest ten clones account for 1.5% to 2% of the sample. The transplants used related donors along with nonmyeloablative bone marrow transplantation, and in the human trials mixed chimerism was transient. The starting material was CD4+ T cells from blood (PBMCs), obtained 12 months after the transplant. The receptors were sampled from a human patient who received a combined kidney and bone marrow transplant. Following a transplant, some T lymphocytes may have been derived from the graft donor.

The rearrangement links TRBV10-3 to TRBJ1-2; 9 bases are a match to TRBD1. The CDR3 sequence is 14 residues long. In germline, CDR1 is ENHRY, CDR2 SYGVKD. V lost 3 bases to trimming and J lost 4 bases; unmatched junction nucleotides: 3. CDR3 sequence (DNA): TGTGCCATCAGTGAAACAGGGGGCAGCTATGGCTACACCTTC. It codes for CAISETGGSYGYTF.

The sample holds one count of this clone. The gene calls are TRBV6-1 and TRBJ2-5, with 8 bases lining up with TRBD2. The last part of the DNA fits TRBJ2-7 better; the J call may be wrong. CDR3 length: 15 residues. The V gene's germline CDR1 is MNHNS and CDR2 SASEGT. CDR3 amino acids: CASNRGSGGKYEQYF. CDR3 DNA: TGTGCCAGCAATCGGGGGTCGGGGGGGAAGTACGAGCAGTACTTC.

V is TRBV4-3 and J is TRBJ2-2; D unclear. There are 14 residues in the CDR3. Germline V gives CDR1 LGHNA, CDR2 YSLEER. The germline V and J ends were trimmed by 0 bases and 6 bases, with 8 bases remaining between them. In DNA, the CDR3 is TGCGCCAGCAGCCAAGATTTAAAGCCCGGGGAGCTGTTTTTT. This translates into CASSQDLKPGELFF.

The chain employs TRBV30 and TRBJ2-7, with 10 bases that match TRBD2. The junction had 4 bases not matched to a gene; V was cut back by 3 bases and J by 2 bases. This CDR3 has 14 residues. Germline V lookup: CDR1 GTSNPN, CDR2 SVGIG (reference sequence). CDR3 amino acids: CAWRGLAGAYEQYF. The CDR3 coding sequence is TGTGCCTGGAGAGGTCTAGCGGGAGCCTACGAGCAGTACTTC.

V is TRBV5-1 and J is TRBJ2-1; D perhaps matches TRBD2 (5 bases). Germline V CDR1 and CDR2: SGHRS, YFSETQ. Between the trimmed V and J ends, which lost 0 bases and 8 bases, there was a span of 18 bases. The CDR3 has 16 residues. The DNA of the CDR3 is TGCGCCAGCAGCTTGGTATCGGACTCCCTACGGGATGAGCAGTTCTTC. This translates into CASSLVSDSLRDEQFF.

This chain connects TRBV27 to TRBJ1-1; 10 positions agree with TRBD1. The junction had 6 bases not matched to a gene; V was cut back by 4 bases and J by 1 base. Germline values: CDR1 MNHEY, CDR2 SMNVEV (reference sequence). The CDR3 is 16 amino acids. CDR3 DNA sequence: TGTGCCAGCAGTTCCCTGAGGGACAGGGGGAACACTGAAGCTTTCTTT. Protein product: CASSSLRDRGNTEAFF.

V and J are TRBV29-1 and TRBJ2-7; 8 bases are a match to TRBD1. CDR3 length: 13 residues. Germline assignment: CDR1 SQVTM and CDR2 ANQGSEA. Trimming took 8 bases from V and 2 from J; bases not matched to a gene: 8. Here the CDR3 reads CSFGQGAPYEQYF. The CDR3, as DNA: TGCAGCTTTGGACAGGGAGCTCCCTACGAGCAGTACTTC.

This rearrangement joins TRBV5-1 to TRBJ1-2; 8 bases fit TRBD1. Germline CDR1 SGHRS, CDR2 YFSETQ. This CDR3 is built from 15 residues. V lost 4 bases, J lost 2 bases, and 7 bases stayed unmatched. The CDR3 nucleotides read TGCGCCAGCAGCATCCCGACAGGGGAGAACTATGGCTACACCTTC. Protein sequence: CASSIPTGENYGYTF.

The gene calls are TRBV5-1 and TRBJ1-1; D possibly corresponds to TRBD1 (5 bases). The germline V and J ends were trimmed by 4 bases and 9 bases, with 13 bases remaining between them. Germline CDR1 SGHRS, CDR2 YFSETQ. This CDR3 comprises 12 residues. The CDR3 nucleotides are TGCGCCAGCAGCCTGAAGGGGCACAAAGCTTTCTTT. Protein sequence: CASSLKGHKAFF.

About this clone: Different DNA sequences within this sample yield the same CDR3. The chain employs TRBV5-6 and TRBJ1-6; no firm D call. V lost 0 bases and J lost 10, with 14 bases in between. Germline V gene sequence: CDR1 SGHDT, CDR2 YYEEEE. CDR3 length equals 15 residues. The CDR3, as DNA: TGTGCCAGCAGCTTGGCCGGTCGAGTTTTCTCACCCCTCCACTTT. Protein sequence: CASSLAGRVFSPLHF. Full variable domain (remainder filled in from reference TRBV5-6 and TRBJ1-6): DAGVTQSPTHLIKTRGQQVTLRCSPKSGHDTVSWYQQALGQGPQFIFQYYEEEERQRGNFPDRFSGHQFPNYSSELNVNALLLGDSALYLCASSLAGRVFSPLHFGNGTRLTVT.

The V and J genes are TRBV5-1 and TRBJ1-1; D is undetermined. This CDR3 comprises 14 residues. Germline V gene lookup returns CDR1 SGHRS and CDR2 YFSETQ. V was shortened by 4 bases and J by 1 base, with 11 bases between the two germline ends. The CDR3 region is CASSPPGRNTEAFF. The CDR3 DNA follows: TGCGCCAGCAGCCCGCCGGGGAGGAACACTGAAGCTTTCTTT.

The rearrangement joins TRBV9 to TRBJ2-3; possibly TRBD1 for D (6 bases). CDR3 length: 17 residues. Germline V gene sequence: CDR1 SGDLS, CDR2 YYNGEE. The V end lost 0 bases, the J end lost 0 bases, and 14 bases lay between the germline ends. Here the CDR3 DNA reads TGTGCCAGCAGCGTAGCCCCGACAGGTTCTAGCACAGATACGCAGTATTTT. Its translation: CASSVAPTGSSTDTQYF. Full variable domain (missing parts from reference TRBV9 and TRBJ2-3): DSGVTQTPKHLITATGQRVTLRCSPRSGDLSVYWYQQSLDQGLQFLIQYYNGEERAKGNILERFSAQQFPDLHSELNLSSLELGDSALYFCASSVAPTGSSTDTQYFGPGTRLTVL.

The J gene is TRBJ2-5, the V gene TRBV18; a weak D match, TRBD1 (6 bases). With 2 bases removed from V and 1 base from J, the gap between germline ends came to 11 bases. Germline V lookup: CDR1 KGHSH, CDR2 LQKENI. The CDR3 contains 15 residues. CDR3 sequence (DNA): TGTGCCAGCTCACCATCAAAGGGGGTCCAAGAGACCCAGTACTTC. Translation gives CASSPSKGVQETQYF.